Listed below are T cell receptor beta chains from one sample, sequenced in a study of blood T cell repertoires in COVID-19. The data were produced by immunoSEQ multiplex PCR, yet TCRdb's version contains in-frame clones alone and is incomplete. The sample consists of under 300,000 clones, approximately 84% of them appearing once. The sample taken for sequencing was PBMCs or T cells enriched from blood (not recorded which). Receptors were obtained from a man aged 18 to 29 who had recovered from COVID-19. Both conserved end residues are part of each CDR3. The order of the fields is V gene, D gene, clone size, J gene, CDR3 protein, CDR3 DNA. A D gene is named only where the DNA matches it firmly. The listing skips clone size in some rows; elsewhere it reads once, few, many or a size class.

TRBV6-1	.	.	TRBJ1-2	CASSEAVAGHYGYTF	TGTGCCAGCAGTGAAGCGGTGGCAGGCCACTATGGCTACACCTTC
TRBV11-2	.	.	TRBJ1-1	CASRVQRENMNTEAFF	TGTGCCAGCAGGGTACAGAGGGAAAACATGAACACTGAAGCTTTCTTT
TRBV28	.	.	TRBJ1-3	CASSLRTLGNTIYF	TGTGCCAGCAGTTTACGGACACTTGGAAACACCATATATTTT
TRBV19	.	.	TRBJ2-7	CASSMTASYEQYF	TGTGCCAGTAGCATGACAGCCTCCTACGAGCAGTACTTC
TRBV9	TRBD2	.	TRBJ2-3	CASNSVAGGDTQYF	TGTGCCAGCAACTCAGTAGCGGGAGGGGATACGCAGTATTTT
TRBV10-2	.	.	TRBJ1-6	CASSEGRDNSPLHF	TGCGCCAGCAGTGAGGGCAGGGATAATTCACCCCTCCACTTT
TRBV18	TRBD2	.	TRBJ2-1	CASSPPWTSRNEQFF	TGTGCCAGCTCACCACCATGGACTAGCAGGAATGAGCAGTTCTTC
TRBV19	TRBD2	.	TRBJ2-3	CASSIDRLAGDTDTQYF	TGTGCCAGTAGTATAGATCGACTAGCGGGAGACACAGATACGCAGTATTTT
TRBV2	.	.	TRBJ2-1	CASGRTELEQFF	TGTGCCAGCGGTCGAACTGAACTCGAGCAGTTCTTC
TRBV6-5	TRBD1	.	TRBJ2-3	CASSYGQGVNTQYF	TGTGCCAGCAGTTACGGACAGGGTGTCAATACGCAGTATTTT
TRBV5-1	.	.	TRBJ2-5	CASSLEGHGETQYF	TGCGCCAGCAGCTTGGAGGGACACGGAGAGACCCAGTACTTC
TRBV5-4	.	.	TRBJ1-1	CASSPLGGPGGAFF	TGTGCCAGCAGCCCGTTGGGGGGGCCGGGAGGAGCTTTCTTT
TRBV5-6	TRBD2	.	TRBJ2-1	CASSLALAGYNEQFF	TGTGCCAGCAGCTTGGCACTAGCGGGATACAATGAGCAGTTCTTC
TRBV10-3	.	.	TRBJ1-1	CAISAGSPPDEAFF	TGTGCCATCAGCGCCGGGTCCCCTCCTGATGAAGCTTTCTTT
TRBV18	.	.	TRBJ2-1	CASSPPARYEQFF	TGTGCCAGCTCACCACCTGCTCGGTACGAGCAGTTCTTC
TRBV28	.	.	TRBJ1-5	CANQMAGGQPQHF	TGTGCCAACCAAATGGCCGGCGGTCAGCCCCAGCATTTT
TRBV27	TRBD1	.	TRBJ2-1	CASSAPSWDRVSNEQFF	TGTGCCAGCAGCGCTCCTAGCTGGGACAGGGTTTCCAATGAGCAGTTCTTC
TRBV5-4	.	.	TRBJ1-2	CASSARQVYGYTF	TGTGCCAGCAGCGCCCGACAGGTTTATGGCTACACCTTC
TRBV5-8	.	.	TRBJ1-2	CASQILLGRSGYTF	TGTGCCAGCCAAATACTACTGGGTAGGAGTGGCTACACCTTC
TRBV6-2/TRBV6-3	TRBD2	medium-sized	TRBJ2-7	CASSQGTSGYEQYF	TGTGCCAGCAGCCAGGGGACTAGCGGTTACGAGCAGTACTTC
TRBV6-5	TRBD1	.	TRBJ1-2	CATGGWQNYGYTF	TGTGCCACAGGGGGGTGGCAGAACTATGGCTACACCTTC
TRBV6-2/TRBV6-3	.	.	TRBJ1-5	CASSEQSSGQPQHF	TGTGCCAGCAGTGAGCAGTCTAGCGGGCAGCCCCAGCATTTT
TRBV6-6	.	.	TRBJ1-4	CASSYSIDLRGKLFF	TGTGCCAGCAGTTACTCGATAGACTTAAGGGGAAAACTGTTTTTT
TRBV15	.	.	TRBJ1-2	CATSLDRGDGYTF	TGTGCCACCAGCTTAGACCGAGGTGATGGCTACACCTTC
TRBV4-2	TRBD2	few	TRBJ2-7	CASSQDLSGASQEQYF	TGTGCCAGCAGCCAAGATCTAAGCGGGGCCTCTCAAGAGCAGTACTTC
TRBV5-1	.	.	TRBJ1-1	CASSRGNTEAFF	TGCGCCAGCAGCCGGGGGAACACTGAAGCTTTCTTT
TRBV5-1	TRBD1	few	TRBJ2-7	CASSLKQGAIYEQYF	TGCGCCAGCAGCCTCAAACAGGGGGCTATCTACGAGCAGTACTTC
TRBV7-8	TRBD1	.	TRBJ1-1	CASSSITGGTEAFF	TGTGCCAGCAGCTCCATAACAGGGGGCACTGAAGCTTTCTTT
TRBV5-6	.	.	TRBJ1-1	CASSPPGAGWNTEAFF	TGTGCCAGCAGCCCCCCTGGTGCAGGGTGGAACACTGAAGCTTTCTTT
TRBV15	TRBD1	.	TRBJ1-4	CATSRDRGQEKLFF	TGTGCCACCAGCAGAGATCGGGGACAGGAAAAACTGTTTTTT
TRBV12-5	.	.	TRBJ2-2	CASAWGLAFAGELFF	TGTGCTAGTGCCTGGGGGCTAGCTTTCGCCGGGGAGCTGTTTTTT
TRBV10-3	.	.	TRBJ2-7	CAISLVGGNYEQYF	TGTGCCATATCTTTAGTGGGCGGGAACTACGAGCAGTACTTC
TRBV2	TRBD1	.	TRBJ1-2	CASKGTDANYGYTF	TGTGCCAGCAAGGGGACAGATGCTAACTATGGCTACACCTTC
TRBV7-2	.	.	TRBJ2-2	CASSFTGKVGELFF	TGTGCCAGCAGCTTTACAGGGAAGGTCGGGGAGCTGTTTTTT
TRBV18	.	.	TRBJ2-1	CASSPNRHLSYNEQFF	TGTGCCAGCTCACCAAACAGGCACCTATCCTACAATGAGCAGTTCTTC
TRBV12-3/TRBV12-4	.	.	TRBJ2-7	CASGDNPYEQYF	TGTGCCAGCGGGGACAACCCCTACGAGCAGTACTTC
TRBV6-5	TRBD1	many	TRBJ1-2	CASSYSRTGGGYGYTF	TGTGCCAGCAGTTACTCGAGGACAGGGGGCGGCTATGGCTACACCTTC
TRBV24-1	.	.	TRBJ1-3	CATSDLTFGQPGNTIYF	TGTGCCACCAGTGATTTGACTTTCGGACAGCCTGGAAACACCATATATTTT
TRBV6-5	TRBD1	.	TRBJ1-2	CASSLYRGDYGYTF	TGTGCCAGCAGTTTATACAGGGGGGACTATGGCTACACCTTC
TRBV6-5	TRBD2	.	TRBJ2-5	CASSYSRLAVQETQYF	TGTGCCAGCAGTTACTCGAGACTAGCGGTCCAAGAGACCCAGTACTTC
TRBV19	.	.	TRBJ1-2	CASSHGTPNYGYTF	TGTGCCAGTAGTCATGGGACTCCGAACTATGGCTACACCTTC
TRBV11-3	TRBD2	.	TRBJ2-7	CASSQRLAGPYEQYF	TGTGCCAGCAGCCAGAGGCTAGCGGGACCCTACGAGCAGTACTTC
TRBV5-1	.	.	TRBJ1-1	CASSLMGAATEAFF	TGCGCCAGCAGCTTGATGGGGGCGGCCACTGAAGCTTTCTTT
TRBV4-1	TRBD2	.	TRBJ2-5	CASSQGLAGPVGETQYF	TGCGCCAGCAGCCAAGGGCTAGCGGGCCCCGTGGGGGAGACCCAGTACTTC
TRBV5-1	TRBD1	few	TRBJ1-2	CASSVGQVAYGYTF	TGCGCCAGCAGCGTGGGACAGGTTGCCTATGGCTACACCTTC
TRBV7-9	.	.	TRBJ2-1	CASSHWTGGSYNEQFF	TGTGCCAGCAGCCACTGGACCGGAGGGTCCTACAATGAGCAGTTCTTC
TRBV5-4	TRBD2	.	TRBJ2-2	CASSREGRNTGELFF	TGTGCCAGCAGCCGGGAGGGCCGGAACACCGGGGAGCTGTTTTTT
TRBV4-2	TRBD1	.	TRBJ1-5	CASSQVQGNSNQPQHF	TGTGCCAGCAGCCAAGTACAGGGGAATAGCAATCAGCCCCAGCATTTT
TRBV10-3	TRBD2	.	TRBJ2-7	CAISGTTGTSGNEQYF	TGTGCCATCAGTGGGACGACCGGGACTAGCGGAAACGAGCAGTACTTC
TRBV9	TRBD1	.	TRBJ2-1	CASSGTIDRETKFNEQFF	TGTGCCAGCAGCGGGACGATTGACAGGGAAACCAAGTTCAATGAGCAGTTCTTC
TRBV27	.	.	TRBJ2-2	CASRQYTGELFF	TGTGCCAGCCGACAGTACACCGGGGAGCTGTTTTTT
TRBV7-9	TRBD2	.	TRBJ2-1	CASSSIAGGFFEQFF	TGTGCCAGCAGCTCGATAGCGGGGGGCTTCTTTGAGCAGTTCTTC
TRBV10-2	TRBD1	many	TRBJ1-5	CASSLGQNNQPQHF	TGCGCCAGCAGCTTGGGACAGAATAATCAGCCCCAGCATTTT
TRBV28	.	once	TRBJ2-7	CASQEGPRGYEQYF	TGTGCCAGCCAGGAAGGGCCCCGGGGTTACGAGCAGTACTTC